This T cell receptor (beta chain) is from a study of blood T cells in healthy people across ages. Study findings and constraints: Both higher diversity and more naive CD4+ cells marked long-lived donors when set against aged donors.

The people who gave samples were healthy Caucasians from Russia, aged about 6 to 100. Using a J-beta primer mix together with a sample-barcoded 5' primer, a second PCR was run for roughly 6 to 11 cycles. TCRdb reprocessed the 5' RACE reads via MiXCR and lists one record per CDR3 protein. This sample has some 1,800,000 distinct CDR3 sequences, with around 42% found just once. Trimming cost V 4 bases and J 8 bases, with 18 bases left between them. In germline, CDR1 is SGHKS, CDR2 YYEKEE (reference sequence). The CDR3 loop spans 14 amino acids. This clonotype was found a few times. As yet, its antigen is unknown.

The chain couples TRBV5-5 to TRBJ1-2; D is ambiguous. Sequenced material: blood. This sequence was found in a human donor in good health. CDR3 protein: CASSPWGTSGGYTF. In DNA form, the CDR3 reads TGTGCCAGCAGCCCCTGGGGAACCTCGGGCGGCTACACCTTC. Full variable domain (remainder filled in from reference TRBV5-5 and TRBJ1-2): DAGVTQSPTHLIKTRGQQVTLRCSPISGHKSVSWYQQVLGQGPQFIFQYYEKEERGRGNFPDRFSARQFPNYSSELNVNALLLGDSALYLCASSPWGTSGGYTFGSGTRLTVV.